This record looks at one TCR beta chain sequence and its context. Its antigen is currently not known. Base qualities are not recorded, but no much larger clone differs from it by a single base. Multiplex touch-down PCR with a mixed TRB-A/B primer pool was used to amplify rearranged TRB sequences covering the V, D and J segments. Illumina adapters and sample indices were attached to the amplicons in two consecutive PCR reactions using Phusion HS II polymerase. Amplicons were gel-purified using the NucleoSpin Gel and PCR Clean-up kit and were subsequently checked with Qubit and an Agilent 2100 Bioanalyzer. Sequencing of the libraries was done on an Illumina MiSeq with paired-end, single-indexed 600-cycle runs. For the original study's pipeline: TRB sequences were processed with MiXCR versions 2.12 and 3.0.5. Each unique CDR3 nucleotide sequence counted as one clone, and only productive sequences with at least two reads were retained. The repertoire metrics were Shannon diversity, evenness, clonality (calculated as one minus evenness), and diversity profiles parameterized by alpha from 0 to 5. Generation probabilities of clones in paired pre- and post-chemotherapy samples were computed with the IGoR algorithm. Clones were called with MiXCR by TCRdb after fastp trimmed the public reads at Q25, and only in-frame beta chains were retained. Identical CDR3 proteins give one entry, which carries the most common genes and DNA. For this entry, the V and J calls and clone size follow TCRdb and not the study's own pipeline. The sample records some 8,000 distinct CDR3 sequences, around 30% of which are singletons. Approximately 12% of the sample rests with the top ten.

This sample was taken from a study of T cell repertoires in aging, cancer and after chemotherapy (dated by TCRdb to between 2018 and 2021). Regarding the study in general: The donors fell into six age groups ranging from 30 or younger to 70 or older, and each group had at least three individuals. To look at immunoaging and at how T cells reconstitute after chemotherapy, the study profiled TCR beta repertoires in peripheral blood from both healthy donors and cancer patients. The full dataset contained around 8.2 million TCR reads. TCR repertoires from healthy donor controls were recorded over periods of several months to years and showed clear clonal overlap between repeated samplings. Alongside 95 healthy donors serving as a reference group, the cohort included approximately 210 cancer patients, of whom about 93 had hematological cancers and 110 to 140 had solid cancers.

In the germline V gene, CDR1 corresponds to MNHEY and CDR2 to SVGAGI. The CDR3 starts with the cysteine, ends with the phenylalanine, and has 13 residues. Only the CDR3 part of the read is kept: 39 bases, read in frame from the first base. V loses 2 bases of germline sequence and J loses 5 bases, and the interval between the two ends is 9 bases. TCR beta rearrangements were amplified from genomic DNA isolated from peripheral blood, not from sorted cells or RNA. On the study overall, not on this receptor specifically: The authors noted that the repertoire data do not allow conclusions about immunological memory after chemotherapy. In healthy donors, the decline in TCR diversity with age was mainly due to loss of richness, whereas in cancer patients loss of evenness also played a role. Compared with age-matched healthy donors, untreated patients with hematological or solid cancers had significantly lower TCR diversity and higher clonality in blood. Median generation probability increased over the chemotherapy interval in both cancer cohorts, suggesting repertoire reconstitution through rebound thymic output.

The sequence is built from TRBV6-5 and TRBJ1-1, and TRBD1 may be the D gene, going by 5 matching bases. The sample consisted of blood. The sequence was obtained from a human donor in good health. The base sequence is TGTGCCAGCAGTTACGAGGGGCTTACTGAAGCTTTCTTT. Its translation reads: CASSYEGLTEAFF.